The 20 T cell receptor beta chains below come from one sample, sequenced in a study of human T cells and chemical hapten exposure. As to time point: pre-sensitization, week 0. Described treatment: therapeutic diphenylcyclopropenone sensitization with weekly scalp DPC. TCRdb reanalysed the RACE reads using MiXCR and keeps one entry per CDR3 protein. The table has approximately 400,000 distinct CDR3 sequences, less than 6.5% seen once. Specimen: whole blood, collected in connection with sensitization to the hapten diphenylcyclopropenone (DPC). The receptors here all came from a woman between 45 and 65 years old with alopecia areata. Some clones in this sample may be carry-over from other donors' samples.

The J gene is TRBJ2-7, the V gene TRBV20-1; TRBD2 agrees at 10 bases. The CDR3 length is 14 residues. V was clipped by 6 bases and J by 5 bases; unmatched bases: 10. Germline V gene sequence: CDR1 DFQATT, CDR2 SNEGSKA (reference sequence). The CDR3 loop is CSAKVTSGPHEQYF. The CDR3 region has the DNA TGCAGTGCCAAAGTGACTAGCGGGCCCCACGAGCAGTACTTC.

This clonotype was observed many times. The chain has TRBV29-1 and TRBJ2-7, with TRBD1 matching over 7 bases. This CDR3 spans 11 amino acids. CDR1 is SQVTM and CDR2 is ANQGSEA in the germline V gene. The J segment lost 6 bases and the V segment lost 6 bases, leaving 5 bases of the junction unmatched. The CDR3 DNA reads TGCAGCGTGCCCGGGGACAGCGAGCAGTACTTC. Translation: CSVPGDSEQYF.

This clonotype was seen a few times. V usage is TRBV9 and J usage is TRBJ1-4; no reliable D call. This CDR3 has 15 amino acids. The V and J ends lost 0 bases and 0 bases respectively, with 6 bases between them. Germline V CDR1 and CDR2: SGDLS, YYNGEE. CDR3 region: CASSVGLATNEKLFF. Here the CDR3 DNA reads TGTGCCAGCAGCGTAGGTCTAGCAACTAATGAAAAACTGTTTTTT. Based on the CDR3 plus reference TRBV9 and TRBJ1-4, the full variable domain is DSGVTQTPKHLITATGQRVTLRCSPRSGDLSVYWYQQSLDQGLQFLIQYYNGEERAKGNILERFSAQQFPDLHSELNLSSLELGDSALYFCASSVGLATNEKLFFGSGTQLSVL.

This chain joins TRBV13 and TRBJ2-1, with D hard to call. Germline lookup yields CDR1 PRHDT and CDR2 FYEKMQ (reference sequence). CDR3 size: 14 residues. Trimming removed 3 bases from V and 3 bases from J, with 9 bases in between. The CDR3 nucleotides read TGTGCCAGCAGCTTGGTCGCAGACTACAATGAGCAGTTCTTC. Translation: CASSLVADYNEQFF.

This clonotype occurred a few times. The V call is TRBV7-2, the J call TRBJ1-5, with TRBD1 matching 7 bases. The V gene end was trimmed by 5 bases and the J gene end by 7 bases; junction bases not matched to a gene: 5. The CDR3 sequence is 13 residues long. Per germline, CDR1 SGHTA and CDR2 FQGNSA. Written as DNA, the CDR3 is TGTGCCAGCAGCGCCGACAGGGCCCAGCCCCAGCATTTT. This sequence encodes CASSADRAQPQHF. Variable domain in full (rest from reference TRBV7-2 and TRBJ1-5): GAGVSQSPSNKVTEKGKDVELRCDPISGHTALYWYRQSLGQGLEFLIYFQGNSAPDKSGLPSDRFSAERTGGSVSTLTIQRTQQEDSAVYLCASSADRAQPQHFGDGTRLSIL.

There are many counts of this clonotype. The chain joins TRBV12-3 or TRBV12-4 to TRBJ2-1; 8 bases align to TRBD2. V shed 1 base and J 10 bases; nucleotides not matched to a gene: 0. The CDR3 runs to 12 residues. CDR3 protein: CASSLGLAEQFF. The DNA of the CDR3 is TGTGCCAGCAGTTTAGGACTAGCGGAGCAGTTCTTC.

This clonotype was counted between two and nine times. V usage is TRBV7-8 and J usage is TRBJ2-6; 10 bases agree with TRBD2. V was clipped by 8 bases and J by 3 bases; unmatched bases: 10. Germline V gene sequence: CDR1 SGHVS, CDR2 FQNEAQ. This CDR3 comprises 17 residues. The CDR3 protein is CASRGLAGEGGANVLTF. The CDR3 coding sequence is TGTGCCAGCCGCGGGCTAGCGGGAGAGGGTGGGGCCAACGTCCTGACTTTC.

This clonotype has at least ten counts. The gene calls are TRBV12-3 or TRBV12-4 and TRBJ1-5; tentative D call: TRBD1 (6 bases). The CDR3 contains 13 residues. Trimming shortened V by 7 bases and J by 7 bases, and 14 bases separated the two germline ends. CDR3 sequence: CASTMGAGQPQHF. In DNA, the CDR3 is TGTGCCAGCACCATGGGGGCCGGGCAGCCCCAGCATTTT.

Remarks on this clonotype: A single base separates this from a much larger clone, so it may be a read error. The genes are TRBV11-2 and TRBJ1-1; D unclear. The ends were cut back, 1 base at V and 5 bases at J, with 17 bases in the middle. CDR1 SGHAT and CDR2 FQNNGV come from the germline V gene. The CDR3 runs to 16 residues. The CDR3 spells CASSLAPADMDTEAFF. The DNA for the CDR3 is TGTGCCAGCAGCTTAGCCCCCGCGGATATGGATACTGAAGCTTTCTTT. Full variable domain (rest looked up from reference TRBV11-2 and TRBJ1-1): EAGVAQSPRYKIIEKRQSVAFWCNPISGHATLYWYQQILGQGPKLLIQFQNNGVVDDSQLPKDRFSAERLKGVDSTLKIQPAKLEDSAVYLCASSLAPADMDTEAFFGQGTRLTVV.

The genes are TRBV4-2 and TRBJ2-7; 7 nucleotides agree with TRBD2. This CDR3 comprises 13 residues. With 2 bases clipped from V and 4 bases from J, the junction kept 2 bases outside the gene matches. Germline V gene data show CDR1 as LGHNA and CDR2 as YNFKEQ. The CDR3: CASSQPGRYEQYF. CDR3 coding DNA: TGTGCCAGCAGCCAACCCGGGAGGTACGAGCAGTACTTC.

The chain is built from TRBV5-6 and TRBJ2-4; 7 bases line up with TRBD1. Germline V gene data show CDR1 as SGHDT and CDR2 as YYEEEE. The CDR3 is 21 residues long. V gave up 4 bases and J gave up 0 bases; unmatched junction bases: 22. The CDR3 reads CASSAYGRGQVGMLAKNIQYF. Written as DNA, the CDR3 is TGTGCCAGCAGCGCTTATGGCCGAGGACAGGTTGGAATGCTAGCCAAAAACATTCAGTACTTC.

This clonotype was found many times. The chain couples TRBV9 to TRBJ2-7; D remains ambiguous. With 2 bases removed from V and 2 bases from J, the gap between germline ends came to 11 bases. The germline gives CDR1 SGDLS, CDR2 YYNGEE. The CDR3 is 14 residues long. This chain's CDR3 is CASSVGDPPYEQYF. The CDR3 bases are TGTGCCAGCAGCGTCGGTGACCCGCCCTACGAGCAGTACTTC.

This clonotype has a count of ten or more. This chain uses TRBV11-2 with TRBJ2-7; D not certain. V dropped 0 bases and J dropped 0 bases, with 12 bases sitting between them. Germline CDR1 is SGHAT and CDR2 is FQNNGV. This CDR3 contains 16 residues. DNA of the CDR3: TGTGCCAGCAGCTTAGATCATAGGGATCCCTCCTACGAGCAGTACTTC. As protein: CASSLDHRDPSYEQYF.

Ten or more counts support this clonotype. The chain uses TRBV7-3 and TRBJ2-5; D is perhaps TRBD2 (6 bases). Germline V gene lookup returns CDR1 SGHTA and CDR2 FQGTGA. This CDR3 has 15 amino acids. V lost 5 bases to trimming and J lost 5 bases, with 18 bases between them. This chain's CDR3 is CASSPSGGAYETQYF. The CDR3 DNA sequence: TGTGCCAGCAGCCCGTCCGGAGGGGCATATGAGACCCAGTACTTC. The complete variable domain, with remaining parts taken from reference TRBV7-3 and TRBJ2-5, reads GAGVSQTPSNKVTEKGKYVELRCDPISGHTALYWYRQSLGQGPEFLIYFQGTGAADDSGLPNDRFFAVRPEGSVSTLKIQRTERGDSAVYLCASSPSGGAYETQYFGPGTRLLVL.

This clonotype was counted at least ten times. The chain links TRBV5-1 to TRBJ2-1, with 7 bases lining up with TRBD2. The germline V gene encodes CDR1 SGHRS and CDR2 YFSETQ. Trimming at V came to 4 bases and at J to 0 bases, leaving 10 bases not matched to a gene. This CDR3 has 17 amino acids. The CDR3 loop reads CASSPAGGSYSYNEQFF. The DNA for the CDR3 is TGCGCCAGCAGCCCGGCCGGCGGGAGCTACTCCTACAATGAGCAGTTCTTC.

The J gene is TRBJ2-5, the V gene TRBV7-7; D ambiguous. This CDR3 spans 13 amino acids. Trimming took off 4 bases at V and 2 bases at J, with 8 bases between the two ends. The germline gives CDR1 SSHAT, CDR2 FNYEAQ (reference sequence). The CDR3 nucleotides are TGTGCCAGCAGCTCCAATGTACAAGAGACCCAGTACTTC. It specifies CASSSNVQETQYF.

The genes are TRBV6-4 and TRBJ2-2; 10 bases fit TRBD2. The CDR3 is made up of 18 amino acids. The germline CDR1 and CDR2 sequences are MRHNA and SNTAGT. V gave up 5 bases and J gave up 3 bases; unmatched junction bases: 12. The CDR3 DNA sequence: TGTGCCAGCAGTCTCGGGACTAGCGCGGTTTTTGACACCGGGGAGCTGTTTTTT. It encodes CASSLGTSAVFDTGELFF.

This clonotype was counted between two and nine times. This chain links TRBV7-8 with TRBJ2-1; tentatively, D is TRBD2 (6 bases). Germline CDR1 and CDR2: SGHVS and FQNEAQ. The length of the CDR3 is 13 residues. Trimming took off 5 bases at V and 7 bases at J, with 12 bases between the two ends. This CDR3 is CASSPMAGNEQFF. The DNA of the CDR3 is TGTGCCAGCAGCCCGATGGCGGGAAATGAGCAGTTCTTC.

The table lists this clonotype with many counts. V usage is TRBV5-1 and J usage is TRBJ1-1; D gene unclear. V was trimmed by 4 bases and J by 6 bases, leaving 7 bases between them. Germline CDR1 and CDR2: SGHRS and YFSETQ. This CDR3 has 11 amino acids. CDR3 residues: CASSKGSEAFF. CDR3 DNA: TGCGCCAGCAGCAAGGGTTCTGAAGCTTTCTTT.

The V and J genes are TRBV29-1 and TRBJ1-5, with D hard to call. This CDR3 is 13 amino acids long. Germline CDR1 SQVTM, CDR2 ANQGSEA. Trimming cost V 4 bases and J 5 bases, with 12 bases left between them. The CDR3 here is CSVGGRGDQPQHF. CDR3 in DNA: TGCAGCGTTGGAGGCCGTGGAGATCAGCCCCAGCATTTT.